The rows below give T cell receptor beta chains drawn from one sample of a study of cytomegalovirus exposure and HLA in healthy donors. The assay was immunoSEQ multiplex PCR, and TCRdb's table has in-frame clones only and misses some. The repertoire holds tens of thousands of clones, with approximately 68% as singletons. Sequenced material: PBMCs. The receptors were sampled from a woman aged 45-59 years in good health and CMV-seropositive. The CDR3 runs from the conserved cysteine through the conserved F or W. The D gene is left open where the match is weak. Only some rows state a clone size, as once, few, many or a class for expanded clones.

>NA|TRBV14|TRBD2|TRBJ2-5
TGTGCCAGCAGCCAAGTGAGCGGGGTCCGAGAGACCCAGTACTTC
CASSQVSGVRETQYF
>NA|TRBV29-1|TRBD1|TRBJ1-1
TGCAGCGTCCCCGGGACAGCAGCTTTCTTT
CSVPGTAAFF
>NA|TRBV5-1|NA|TRBJ2-5
TGCGCCAGCAGCGGAGCCTTTCCCGGGGAGACCCAGTACTTC
CASSGAFPGETQYF
>once|TRBV30|NA|TRBJ1-2
TGTGCCTGTACGGGTTCTTATGGCTACACCTTC
CACTGSYGYTF
>NA|TRBV7-3|NA|TRBJ2-3
TGTGCCAGCAGCTTAAGGGCCCTCCCAGATACGCAGTATTTT
CASSLRALPDTQYF
>NA|TRBV6-1|NA|TRBJ2-7
TGTGCCAGCAGTTCCGGGTTATACCTCGAGCAGTACTTC
CASSSGLYLEQYF
>once|TRBV7-3|NA|TRBJ2-3
TGTGCCAGCAGCTTAATAGGGGCAGTAGATACGCAGTATTTT
CASSLIGAVDTQYF
>once|TRBV7-9|NA|TRBJ2-1
TGTGCCAGCAGCTTACCTTCGATGGACAGCTACAATGAGCAGTTCTTC
CASSLPSMDSYNEQFF
>NA|TRBV9|NA|TRBJ1-3
TGTGCCAGCAGCTCGGGGGGGACTTTTGGAAACACCATATATTTT
CASSSGGTFGNTIYF
>few|TRBV11-2|NA|TRBJ2-1
TGTGCCAGCGGAGGGGGGGTAAACAATGAGCAGTTCTTC
CASGGGVNNEQFF
>few|TRBV7-9|NA|TRBJ2-5
TGTGCCAGCAGCGACAGGCAAGAGACCCAGTACTTC
CASSDRQETQYF
>few|TRBV28|TRBD1|TRBJ1-2
TGTGCCAGCAGTTTATCCAGGGGGCTTAACTATGGCTACACCTTC
CASSLSRGLNYGYTF
>NA|TRBV5-5|TRBD1|TRBJ2-2
TGTGCCAGCAGCTTAGATTTGACAGGGGGTCCCGGGGAGCTGTTTTTT
CASSLDLTGGPGELFF
>NA|TRBV6-6|TRBD1|TRBJ1-1
TGTGCCAGCAGTTACGGGGGACAGGGGATGAACACTGAAGCTTTCTTT
CASSYGGQGMNTEAFF
>NA|TRBV28|NA|TRBJ1-1
TGTGCCAGCAGTTTAACCTCAGGGAACACTGAAGCTTTCTTT
CASSLTSGNTEAFF
>few|TRBV6-5|TRBD1|TRBJ1-5
TGTGCCAGCAGTTATATCAGGGGGAATCAGCCCCAGCATTTT
CASSYIRGNQPQHF
>once|TRBV21-1|NA|TRBJ1-5
TGTGACAAGGGGGCGGACATGCATCAGCCCCAGCATTTT
CDKGADMHQPQHF
>once|TRBV4-1|NA|TRBJ1-3
TGCGCCAGCAGCCAAGACAGGGGAAACACCATATATTTT
CASSQDRGNTIYF
>NA|TRBV7-3|TRBD2|TRBJ2-3
TGTGCCAGCAGCTTAGGGACTAGCGGGGGGGCCACAGATACGCAGTATTTT
CASSLGTSGGATDTQYF
>NA|TRBV15|NA|TRBJ1-1
TGTGCCACCAGCGAGGGATCCCTGCACACTGAAGCTTTCTTT
CATSEGSLHTEAFF
>few|TRBV5-1|NA|TRBJ2-1
TGCGCCAGCAGACAAGACACCCGGGAGCAGTTCTTC
CASRQDTREQFF
>NA|TRBV29-1|NA|TRBJ2-5
TGCAGCGTTGACGGTGGTATGGAGACCCAGTACTTC
CSVDGGMETQYF
>NA|TRBV6-6|NA|TRBJ1-1
TGTGCCAGCAGTTACGCAGAAGGGGATCGGCCTGAAGCTTTCTTT
CASSYAEGDRPEAFF
>NA|TRBV5-4|TRBD2|TRBJ2-3
TGTGCCAGCAGCTTGTATTTAGCGGGGAGCACAGATACGCAGTATTTT
CASSLYLAGSTDTQYF
>NA|TRBV5-1|NA|TRBJ2-7
TGCGCCAGCAGCCCGGAATGGGCAAACTACGAGCAGTACTTC
CASSPEWANYEQYF
>NA|TRBV2|NA|TRBJ1-5
TGTGCCAGCAGTGTAGGGGCAGGGAAGGACCAGCCCCAGCATTTT
CASSVGAGKDQPQHF
>NA|TRBV9|NA|TRBJ1-2
TGTGCCAGCAGCGGTCAGGGGATCTATGGCTACACCTTC
CASSGQGIYGYTF
>once|TRBV27|NA|TRBJ1-6
TGTGCCAGCAGTCTCGCGGGACGACGGTCACCCCTCCACTTT
CASSLAGRRSPLHF
>few|TRBV5-8|NA|TRBJ2-7
TGTGCCAGCAGCTTGGCAGGACACATCTACGAGCAGTACTTC
CASSLAGHIYEQYF
>NA|TRBV19|TRBD1|TRBJ1-1
TGTGCCAGTAGTATTGGTCGCGGGACAGGGGTCTACACTGAAGCTTTCTTT
CASSIGRGTGVYTEAFF
>NA|TRBV11-2|TRBD2|TRBJ2-1
TGTGCCAGCAGCCGAGTGGGCGGGGGGGCGCTTGAGCAGTTCTTC
CASSRVGGGALEQFF
>NA|TRBV7-9|TRBD1|TRBJ1-3
TGTGCCAGCAGCCACCCCATCCGGACAGGGGGCCGTTTCGGAAACACCATATATTTT
CASSHPIRTGGRFGNTIYF
>few|TRBV14|TRBD1|TRBJ1-6
TGTGCCAGCAGCCTGACAGGGGGTAGTTCACCCCTCCACTTT
CASSLTGGSSPLHF
>NA|TRBV7-6|NA|TRBJ2-1
TGTGCCAGCAGCCCGCGAAAAAGCTCCTACAATGAGCAGTTCTTC
CASSPRKSSYNEQFF
>NA|TRBV27|NA|TRBJ2-7
TGTGCCAGCAAGCCCCGGCTAGTTCCCCTGCAGTACTTC
CASKPRLVPLQYF
>once|TRBV7-9|TRBD1|TRBJ2-7
TGTGCCAGCAGTTTCGGGACAGGGCTCCTCTCCTACGAGCAGTACTTC
CASSFGTGLLSYEQYF
>NA|TRBV6-5|NA|TRBJ1-5
TGTGCCAGCAGTTACTCACCCCTAGCGGGTCAGCCCCAGCATTTT
CASSYSPLAGQPQHF
>NA|TRBV9|NA|TRBJ1-1
TGTGCCAGCAGCGTAGAGGGGTTGGTGAACACTGAAGCTTTCTTT
CASSVEGLVNTEAFF
>NA|TRBV28|TRBD1|TRBJ1-5
TGTGCCAGTGAACCGGGACAGGTGTACCAGCCCCAGCATTTT
CASEPGQVYQPQHF
>once|TRBV30|NA|TRBJ2-5
TGTGCCTGGACCCCCCCGACAGATCAAGAGACCCAGTACTTC
CAWTPPTDQETQYF
>NA|TRBV5-6|NA|TRBJ1-2
TGTGCCAGCAGCCCGACCTCCTACAGTGGCTATGGCTACACCTTC
CASSPTSYSGYGYTF
>few|TRBV10-2|NA|TRBJ1-3
TGCGCCAGCAGTGAGTCGCGGGGGGTGTCTGGAAACACCATATATTTT
CASSESRGVSGNTIYF
>NA|TRBV9|NA|TRBJ1-2
TGTGCCAGCAGCGCCGAGAACTATGGCTACACCTTC
CASSAENYGYTF
>NA|TRBV6-5|NA|TRBJ2-1
TGTGCCAGCAGTTATAGGACACGAAACAATGAGCAGTTCTTC
CASSYRTRNNEQFF
>NA|TRBV2|NA|TRBJ2-1
TGTGCCAGCACGGGGGTGGGCAATGAGCAGTTCTTC
CASTGVGNEQFF
>NA|TRBV7-9|NA|TRBJ2-3
TGTGCCAGCAGCTTGGAGGTAGTGACAGATACGCAGTATTTT
CASSLEVVTDTQYF
>NA|TRBV5-1|TRBD1|TRBJ1-6
TGCGCCAGCAGTACAGGGGCTAATAATTCACCCCTCCACTTT
CASSTGANNSPLHF
>NA|TRBV9|TRBD1|TRBJ2-2
TGTGCCAGCAGCGCGACAGGGTCGGGCACCGGGGAGCTGTTTTTT
CASSATGSGTGELFF
>few|TRBV11-3|TRBD1|TRBJ1-1
TGTGCCAGCAGCTTCGCGACAGGGGGCACTGAAGCTTTCTTT
CASSFATGGTEAFF
>NA|TRBV28|TRBD1|TRBJ1-2
TGTGCCAGCAGAAAACAGGGGGCGCGAGGCTACACCTTC
CASRKQGARGYTF
>NA|TRBV5-6|NA|TRBJ1-5
TGTGCCAGCAGCTTCGGGGGTGGCGGTAATCAGCCCCAGCATTTT
CASSFGGGGNQPQHF
>NA|TRBV28|NA|TRBJ1-4
TGTGCCAGCAGCCCACAGGAGACGCTCAATGAAAAACTGTTTTTT
CASSPQETLNEKLFF
>NA|TRBV6-1|TRBD1|TRBJ2-2
TGTGCCAGCCGAGGGGGCGCGAACACCGGGGAGCTGTTTTTT
CASRGGANTGELFF
>few|TRBV28|TRBD1|TRBJ2-2
TGTGCCAGTGGAGGGACAGGGGAAGGGGCCGGGGAGCTGTTTTTT
CASGGTGEGAGELFF
>few|TRBV15|TRBD1|TRBJ1-1
TGTGCCACCGGACAGGGTTTTTACACTGAAGCTTTCTTT
CATGQGFYTEAFF
>few|TRBV6-5|NA|TRBJ2-7
TGTGCCAGCAGGTACAGGAGGAGTTCCTACGAGCAGTACTTC
CASRYRRSSYEQYF
>NA|TRBV5-6|NA|TRBJ1-1
TGTGCCAGCAGCGCGGGGGATAACACTGAAGCTTTCTTT
CASSAGDNTEAFF